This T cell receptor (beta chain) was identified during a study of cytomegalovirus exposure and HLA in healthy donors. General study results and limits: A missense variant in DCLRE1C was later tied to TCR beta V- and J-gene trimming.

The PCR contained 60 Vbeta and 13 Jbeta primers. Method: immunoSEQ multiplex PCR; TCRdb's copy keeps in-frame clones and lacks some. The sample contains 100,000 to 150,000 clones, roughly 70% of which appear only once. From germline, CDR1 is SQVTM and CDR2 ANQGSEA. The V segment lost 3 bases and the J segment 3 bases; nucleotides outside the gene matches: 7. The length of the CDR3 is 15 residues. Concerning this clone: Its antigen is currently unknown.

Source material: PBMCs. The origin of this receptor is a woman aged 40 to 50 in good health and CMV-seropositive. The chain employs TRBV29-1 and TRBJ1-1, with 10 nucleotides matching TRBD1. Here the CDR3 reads CSVDRDRGRDTEAFF. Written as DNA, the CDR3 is TGCAGCGTTGACCGCGACAGGGGGCGCGACACTGAAGCTTTCTTT.